The 24 T cell receptor beta chains below all came from one sample that was sequenced in a study of blood T cell repertoires in COVID-19. Produced via immunoSEQ multiplex PCR; TCRdb's table is partial and in-frame only. The top ten hold about 5.5% of the sample, which has 120,000 or so clones, about 83% seen once. Sequenced material: peripheral blood. The receptors stem from a man at least 80 years old with active or convalescent COVID-19.

The genes are TRBV6-5 and TRBJ2-7; tentatively, D is TRBD2 (6 bases). Germline V gene data show CDR1 as MNHEY and CDR2 as SVGAGI. The CDR3 runs 15 residues. Trimming shortened V by 6 bases and J by 4 bases, and 19 bases separated the two germline ends. In DNA, the CDR3 is TGTGCCAGCAGCCGACCATCAGCGGGCGTGTACGAGCAGTACTTC. Its translation is CASSRPSAGVYEQYF.

This chain connects TRBV7-6 to TRBJ1-1; the D gene is possibly TRBD1 (5 bases). Germline loops: CDR1 SGHVS, CDR2 FNYEAQ. V was shortened by 5 bases and J by 1 base, with 17 bases between the two germline ends. This CDR3 comprises 16 residues. The CDR3 nucleotides are TGTGCCAGCAGCCTAAGGGTCGGACAAGGGAACACTGAAGCTTTCTTT. Translating gives CASSLRVGQGNTEAFF.

The V gene is TRBV4-1, the J gene TRBJ1-2; TRBD1 might be the D (6 bases). Germline values: CDR1 MGHRA, CDR2 YSYEKL. Trimming stripped 1 base from V and 4 bases from J, with 16 bases between. The CDR3 contains 16 residues. The CDR3 region is CASSQGWTAFFYGYTF. DNA of the CDR3: TGCGCCAGCAGCCAAGGGTGGACAGCTTTTTTCTATGGCTACACCTTC.

This chain connects TRBV3-1 (or the pseudogene TRBV3-2) to TRBJ2-3, with 9 bases identical to TRBD1. The V gene's germline CDR1 is LGHDT and CDR2 YNNKEL (reference sequence). The CDR3 is made up of 15 amino acids. V lost 4 bases and J lost 5; bases outside the gene matches: 7. The CDR3 DNA reads as TGTGCCAGCAGCCTCGGGACAGGGCGCGAAGATACGCAGTATTTT. Amino acids: CASSLGTGREDTQYF.

This clone turned up a few times. V and J are TRBV30 and TRBJ1-1; D not certain. Trimming cost V 2 bases and J 3 bases, with 10 bases left between them. This CDR3 is built from 13 residues. Per the germline V gene, CDR1 is GTSNPN and CDR2 is SVGIG (reference sequence). The CDR3 loop is CAWSRGEDTEAFF. CDR3 in DNA: TGTGCCTGGAGTCGGGGTGAGGACACTGAAGCTTTCTTT.

Concerning this clone itself: Different DNA sequences within this sample yield the same CDR3. The gene calls are TRBV6-5 and TRBJ2-7; D perhaps matches TRBD2 (6 bases). The CDR3 spans 13 residues. Germline V CDR1 and CDR2: MNHEY, SVGAGI. Trimming took 6 bases from V and 4 from J, leaving 13 bases between them. The CDR3 bases are TGTGCCAGCAGCCCCCGGGGGAGTTACGAGCAGTACTTC. Translating it yields CASSPRGSYEQYF.

V usage is TRBV12-3 or TRBV12-4 and J usage is TRBJ1-4; D is possibly TRBD1 (6 bases). The V end was cut by 5 bases, the J end by 10 bases, with 11 bases between. The CDR3 has 12 residues. CDR3 DNA sequence: TGTGCCAGCAGTGAGGGGGGGGTAAAACTGTTTTTT. Translating gives CASSEGGVKLFF.

DNA for the CDR3: TGTGCCAGCAGCCCTGGACCCATTGCGGGACCGCAGTATTTT. Its translation: CASSPGPIAGPQYF. V gene TRBV7-8 combines with J gene TRBJ2-3, with TRBD2 as a possible D gene (6 bases). There are 14 residues in the CDR3. Germline CDR1 SGHVS, CDR2 FQNEAQ. Trimming removed 5 bases from V and 10 bases from J, with 19 bases in between.

This clone occurred once. The chain combines TRBV18 with TRBJ2-5; unclear D gene. Trimming removed 3 bases at V and 2 bases at J, with 7 bases between. CDR3 length equals 13 residues. Germline CDR1 and CDR2: KGHSH and LQKENI. The CDR3: CASSPLGQETQYF. DNA of the CDR3: TGTGCCAGCTCACCCCTCGGGCAAGAGACCCAGTACTTC.

The chain recombines TRBV7-9 with TRBJ2-7; 8 bases are shared with TRBD1. The CDR3 has 14 residues. CDR1 and CDR2 (germline): SEHNR, FQNEAQ (reference sequence). V trimming: 6 bases; J trimming: 4 bases; junction bases outside the gene matches: 8. CDR3 protein: CASSPGTGPYEQYF. Written as DNA, the CDR3 is TGTGCCAGCAGTCCCGGGACAGGACCTTACGAGCAGTACTTC.

The rearrangement links TRBV2 to TRBJ2-5; D perhaps matches TRBD2 (6 bases). CDR1 and CDR2 from the germline V gene are SNHLY and FYNNEI. The V and J ends lost 8 bases and 5 bases respectively, with 21 bases between them. The CDR3 spans 15 residues. In DNA, the CDR3 is TGTGCCAGCGGAGGGAGACCGGGACTGGGGGAGACCCAGTACTTC. Its protein is CASGGRPGLGETQYF.

This sequence joins TRBV10-3 and TRBJ1-1; 7 bases match TRBD1. Germline CDR1 ENHRY, CDR2 SYGVKD. The CDR3 has 13 amino acids. Trimming took 6 bases from V and 1 from J; bases not matched to a gene: 2. The CDR3 DNA is TGTGCCATCAGCCCAGGGGGGAACACTGAAGCTTTCTTT. Translation gives CAISPGGNTEAFF.

The rearrangement uses TRBV7-3 and TRBJ2-3; the match to TRBD2 covers 10 bases. The germline V gene has CDR1 SGHTA and CDR2 FQGTGA. CDR3 size: 17 residues. J lost 2 bases, V lost 2 bases, and 7 bases had no gene match. For the CDR3, the DNA is TGTGCCAGCAGCTTAGGGTCGCTAGCGGGGGCCACAGATACGCAGTATTTT. Encoded protein: CASSLGSLAGATDTQYF.

The J gene is TRBJ2-3, the V gene TRBV19; 11 nucleotides align to TRBD2. Germline CDR1 LNHDA, CDR2 SQIVND (reference sequence). V was pared by 7 bases and J by 0 bases, with 12 bases of the junction left unmatched. The CDR3 is 18 amino acids. The CDR3 bases are TGTGCCAGTACTCCTCTAGCGGGGGGATTAACTAGCACAGATACGCAGTATTTT. Translating gives CASTPLAGGLTSTDTQYF.

V is TRBV30 and J is TRBJ2-7; 9 bases line up with TRBD1. The CDR3 has 14 amino acids. Trimming at V came to 3 bases and at J to 4 bases, leaving 7 bases not matched to a gene. Germline CDR1 and CDR2: GTSNPN and SVGIG (reference sequence). The CDR3 reads CAWSQTGGLYEQYF. The CDR3 DNA sequence: TGTGCCTGGAGCCAAACAGGGGGCTTGTACGAGCAGTACTTC.

This chain links TRBV19 with TRBJ2-1; 11 nucleotides agree with TRBD1. V shed 6 bases and J 4 bases; nucleotides not matched to a gene: 5. The CDR3 sequence is 15 residues long. CDR1 and CDR2 (germline): LNHDA, SQIVND (reference sequence). The DNA for the CDR3 is TGTGCCAGTAGACCAGGACAGGGGGCTTACAATGAGCAGTTCTTC. Translating it yields CASRPGQGAYNEQFF.

This rearrangement joins TRBV7-2 to TRBJ2-3; D is unresolved. Trimming removed 1 base at V and 4 bases at J, with 9 bases between. Germline lookup yields CDR1 SGHTA and CDR2 FQGNSA. The CDR3 is made up of 14 amino acids. The CDR3 here is CASSLGQMADTQYF. The CDR3 coding sequence is TGTGCCAGCAGCTTAGGGCAAATGGCAGATACGCAGTATTTT.

The chain employs TRBV5-1 and TRBJ2-2; 7 bases are shared with TRBD2. V trimming: 4 bases; J trimming: 7 bases; junction bases outside the gene matches: 7. Germline V gives CDR1 SGHRS, CDR2 YFSETQ. CDR3 length: 14 amino acids. This CDR3 is CASSPGTTGGELFF. CDR3 DNA: TGCGCCAGCAGCCCAGGGACTACCGGCGGGGAGCTGTTTTTT.

The chain has TRBV6-2 or TRBV6-3 and TRBJ1-2, with 7 positions matching TRBD1. The germline gives CDR1 MNHEY, CDR2 SVGEGT. CDR3 length: 13 residues. V shed 6 bases and J 4 bases; nucleotides not matched to a gene: 5. In nucleotides, the CDR3 is TGTGCCAGCAGCTTTGGGACAGTCTATGGCTACACCTTC. This codes for CASSFGTVYGYTF.

Concerning this clone itself: A read error may account for a junction end that differs from germline. The V call is TRBV27, the J call TRBJ1-1; no clear D gene. Germline V gene lookup returns CDR1 MNHEY and CDR2 SMNVEV (reference sequence). This CDR3 is built from 13 residues. This chain's CDR3 is CASSLTEYTKAFF. CDR3 nucleotides: TGTGCCAGCAGTCTCACGGAGTACACTAAAGCTTTCTTT.

The DNA for the CDR3 is TGTGCCAGCAGTTACCCTGAGGAGAACACTGAAGCTTTCTTT. It translates to CASSYPEENTEAFF. The rearrangement links TRBV6-5 to TRBJ1-1; no reliable D call. Germline V CDR1 and CDR2: MNHEY, SVGAGI. The CDR3 has 14 residues. V was pared by 2 bases and J by 1 base, with 8 bases between.

The J gene is TRBJ2-1, the V gene TRBV20-1, with 7 positions matching TRBD1. After removal of 3 bases from V and 6 bases from J, the junction contained 8 bases not matched to a gene. This CDR3 contains 14 residues. Germline CDR1 and CDR2: DFQATT and SNEGSKA (reference sequence). This chain's CDR3 is CSASDSGQFNEQFF. In DNA form, the CDR3 reads TGCAGTGCTAGTGATTCGGGACAGTTCAATGAGCAGTTCTTC.

The chain couples TRBV11-3 to TRBJ2-1; possibly TRBD2 for D (5 bases). Germline CDR1 and CDR2: SGHNT and YENEEA. The V end was cut by 5 bases, the J end by 9 bases, with 23 bases between. This CDR3 contains 16 residues. The CDR3 loop reads CASSLGSWTGGSEQFF. The CDR3 DNA reads as TGTGCCAGCAGCCTCGGCTCTTGGACCGGAGGTAGTGAGCAGTTCTTC.

V and J are TRBV4-1 and TRBJ2-2; a weak D match, TRBD1 (6 bases). V lost 4 bases, J lost 1 base, and 7 bases lay in between. Looked up from germline, CDR1 is MGHRA and CDR2 is YSYEKL. The CDR3 covers 14 residues. CDR3 loop: CASSLGQNTGELFF. CDR3 nucleotides: TGCGCCAGCAGCCTGGGACAGAACACCGGGGAGCTGTTTTTT.